The 16 T cell receptor beta chains in this list originate from one sample, sequenced in a study of identical twins. TCRdb processed the 5' RACE reads anew with MiXCR; each CDR3 protein has one entry. The table shows around 1.7 million distinct CDR3 sequences, with 32% occurring only once. Sequencing was performed on cord blood. Receptors originate from a newborn girl in good health.

This clonotype was seen more than once but under ten times. The chain links TRBV20-1 to TRBJ2-7, with a tentative D call TRBD2 (5 bases). There are 13 residues in the CDR3. The V gene lost 3 bases and the J gene lost 2 bases, with 11 bases spanning the gap. The germline V gene encodes CDR1 DFQATT and CDR2 SNEGSKA (reference sequence). CDR3 nucleotides: TGCAGTGCTAGGTGGAGCGGAGCCTACGAGCAGTACTTC. Protein sequence: CSARWSGAYEQYF.

The J gene is TRBJ2-5, the V gene TRBV11-2, with TRBD2 matching 10 bases. The J call could be wrong; TRBJ2-7 is a better fit for the DNA end. Germline V CDR1 and CDR2: SGHAT, FQNNGV. The CDR3 has 15 residues. For the CDR3, the DNA is TGTGCCAGCAGCTTAGAAGCTAGCGGGAGCCACGAGCAGTACTTC. This codes for CASSLEASGSHEQYF.

The chain employs TRBV2 and TRBJ2-3, with 10 bases fitting TRBD2. Unmatched junction bases numbered 6, after V lost 4 bases and J lost 5 bases. The CDR3 is 15 amino acids. The germline V gene has CDR1 SNHLY and CDR2 FYNNEI. The CDR3 sequence: CASSVQREGQDTQYF. The CDR3 DNA reads TGTGCCAGCAGTGTACAGCGGGAGGGCCAAGATACGCAGTATTTT.

J is TRBJ2-1 and V is TRBV14; D perhaps matches TRBD1 (6 bases). This CDR3 has 13 amino acids. Germline loops: CDR1 SGHDN, CDR2 FVKESK. With 5 bases removed from V and 8 bases from J, the gap between germline ends came to 13 bases. CDR3: CASSKFPGDEQFF. Written as DNA, the CDR3 is TGTGCCAGCAGCAAATTCCCAGGGGATGAGCAGTTCTTC.

The chain employs TRBV20-1 and TRBJ2-7; D could derive from TRBD1 or TRBD2 (6 bases each). The CDR3 is 15 amino acids. V dropped 6 bases and J dropped 4 bases, with 22 bases sitting between them. Germline CDR1 reads DFQATT; CDR2 reads SNEGSKA (reference sequence). The CDR3, as DNA: TGCAGTGCCAATTCTGCCGGGGGCCTCGCATACGAGCAGTACTTC. It is translated as CSANSAGGLAYEQYF.

Only one count was recorded for this clonotype. This chain joins TRBV20-1 and TRBJ2-1; D possibly matches TRBD1 or TRBD2 (5 bases each). The CDR3 runs to 15 residues. From germline, CDR1 is DFQATT and CDR2 SNEGSKA (reference sequence). V gave up 3 bases and J gave up 5 bases, with 17 bases separating them. CDR3 DNA sequence: TGCAGTGCTAGGCGAGCTGCGATGGGACACAATGAGCAGTTCTTC. This translates into CSARRAAMGHNEQFF.

The rearrangement joins TRBV7-2 to TRBJ2-7; no clear D. V was trimmed by 2 bases and J by 4 bases, leaving 12 bases between them. The CDR3 extends over 14 amino acids. The V gene's germline CDR1 is SGHTA and CDR2 FQGNSA. Here the CDR3 DNA reads TGTGCCAGCAGCTTAAGTCTAGAAAAATACGAGCAGTACTTC. Protein product: CASSLSLEKYEQYF.

DNA for the CDR3: TGTGCCAGCAGCCATCGAATACGCGGGGCCGATACGCAGTATTTT. Encoded protein: CASSHRIRGADTQYF. This chain connects TRBV3-1 to TRBJ2-3; D may be TRBD2 (6 bases). Trimming removed 3 bases from V and 6 bases from J, with 16 bases in between. CDR3 length: 15 residues. Germline values: CDR1 LGHDT, CDR2 YNNKEL (reference sequence).

V is TRBV7-2 and J is TRBJ2-1, with 9 bases fitting TRBD1. Germline V lookup: CDR1 SGHTA, CDR2 FQGNSA. The CDR3 totals 14 residues. The V gene end was trimmed by 3 bases and the J gene end by 14 bases; junction bases not matched to a gene: 11. The CDR3 is CASSFLRTGGGEFF. In DNA, the CDR3 is TGTGCCAGCAGCTTCCTCAGAACAGGGGGCGGAGAGTTCTTC. Based on the CDR3 plus reference TRBV7-2 and TRBJ2-1, the full variable domain is GAGVSQSPSNKVTEKGKDVELRCDPISGHTALYWYRQSLGQGLEFLIYFQGNSAPDKSGLPSDRFSAERTGGSVSTLTIQRTQQEDSAVYLCASSFLRTGGGEFFGPGTRLTVL.

This clonotype was seen a handful of times. The chain recombines TRBV28 with TRBJ2-5, with D uncertain. Germline-derived CDR1 and CDR2 are MDHEN and SYDVKM. The CDR3 loop spans 11 amino acids. V lost 6 bases and J lost 5, with 7 bases in between. The DNA for the CDR3 is TGTGCCAGCAGATCTCTTGAGACCCAGTACTTC. It translates to CASRSLETQYF.

J is TRBJ2-5 and V is TRBV28; D possibly matches TRBD1 or TRBD2 (7 bases each). The CDR3 consists of 14 residues. Trimming pared 0 bases from V and 7 bases from J, leaving 12 bases between. The germline gives CDR1 MDHEN, CDR2 SYDVKM. CDR3 loop: CASSLWSGGGTQYF. The CDR3 nucleotides read TGTGCCAGCAGTTTATGGTCAGGGGGGGGGACCCAGTACTTC. The variable domain in full, with the rest retrieved from reference TRBV28 and TRBJ2-5, is DVKVTQSSRYLVKRTGEKVFLECVQDMDHENMFWYRQDPGLGLRLIYFSYDVKMKEKGDIPEGYSVSREKKERFSLILESASTNQTSMYLCASSLWSGGGTQYFGPGTRLLVL.

In this sample, this clonotype turned up a few times. The chain uses TRBV2 and TRBJ1-1; D unclear. The CDR3 consists of 13 residues. V lost 3 bases and J 2 bases, leaving 7 bases between the germline ends. CDR1 is SNHLY and CDR2 is FYNNEI in the germline V gene. CDR3 residues: CASSERRNTEAFF. In DNA form, the CDR3 reads TGTGCCAGCAGTGAGCGGAGAAACACTGAAGCTTTCTTT.

A few counts support this clonotype. V and J are TRBV25-1 and TRBJ1-4; 8 bases agree with TRBD1. V was pared by 4 bases and J by 1 base, with 8 bases of the junction left unmatched. Germline values: CDR1 MGHDK, CDR2 SYGVNS. This CDR3 has 17 amino acids. The CDR3 loop reads CASSGWTGTVTNEKLFF. In nucleotides, the CDR3 is TGTGCCAGCAGTGGTTGGACAGGGACGGTAACTAATGAAAAACTGTTTTTT. Together with reference TRBV25-1 and TRBJ1-4, the CDR3 gives the full variable domain: EADIYQTPRYLVIGTGKKITLECSQTMGHDKMYWYQQDPGMELHLIHYSYGVNSTEKGDLSSESTVSRIRTEHFPLTLESARPSHTSQYLCASSGWTGTVTNEKLFFGSGTQLSVL.

The chain joins TRBV15 to TRBJ2-7; 9 bases map to TRBD2. There are 19 residues in the CDR3. V lost 0 bases and J lost 0; bases outside the gene matches: 12. Germline V gene sequence: CDR1 LNHNV, CDR2 YYDKDF (reference sequence). The CDR3 sequence is CATSRDRGLALAISYEQYF. CDR3 sequence (DNA): TGTGCCACCAGCAGAGATCGGGGACTAGCACTTGCCATCTCCTACGAGCAGTACTTC.

This clonotype was counted at least ten times. This sequence joins TRBV14 and TRBJ2-7, with D perhaps TRBD2 (6 bases). The V gene's germline CDR1 is SGHDN and CDR2 FVKESK. Trimming took 2 bases from V and 2 from J, leaving 25 bases between them. The CDR3 is made up of 19 amino acids. The CDR3 protein is CASSQSNAQEVGSPYEQYF. The CDR3 nucleotides are TGTGCCAGCAGCCAATCTAATGCCCAGGAGGTCGGGAGCCCCTACGAGCAGTACTTC.

The chain joins TRBV4-2 to TRBJ2-2; D may be TRBD1 or TRBD2 (6 bases each). The CDR3 sequence is 17 residues long. V gave up 0 bases and J gave up 0 bases, with 11 bases separating them. Germline CDR1 LGHNA, CDR2 YNFKEQ. CDR3 residues: CASSQDFGGANTGELFF. In nucleotides, the CDR3 is TGTGCCAGCAGCCAAGATTTCGGGGGCGCGAACACCGGGGAGCTGTTTTTT.